This T cell receptor beta chain was recovered during a study of T cells after yellow fever vaccination (dated by TCRdb to the late 2010s). About the investigation overall: Libraries from fractions with low cell numbers were prepared with the SMART-Seq v4 Ultra Low Input RNA kit. Blood was collected at multiple timepoints before and after primary and secondary immunization, and bulk PBMC replicates and cell subsets were isolated. Bulk TCR alpha and beta repertoires were sequenced longitudinally to track T-cell clones before and after primary and booster YFV17D yellow fever vaccination. Two healthy male donors, one aged 18 to 29 and one aged 30 to 40 years, made up the cohort. The full study reports these points: Because abundant contaminating clonotypes from the bulk population could be contained in FACS-sorted repertoires, computational filtering was required. Compared with the primary T-cell response, the secondary T-cell response was faster but weaker, reaching its peak on day 5 rather than on day 15. After the booster, most clones that had expanded after primary vaccination were detected again (approximately 96% of CD4 and around nine tenths of CD8), suggesting broad maintenance of memory. Because only a couple of donors were included in the study, the extent to which the findings can be generalized is limited. A small share of clonotypes occurred in both CD4 and CD8 compartments, likely arising from convergent recombination.

This clonotype was observed a handful of times. This receptor's antigen is unknown. The record has no base qualities; no much larger clone is one base away. The meaning of the sample's treatment or condition label: live attenuated yellow fever vaccine strain. At every blood-draw timepoint, two biological replicates of bulk PBMCs were collected. A standard Ficoll-Paque protocol was used to isolate PBMCs from peripheral blood. RNA was extracted with TriZol from bulk PBMCs, CD4 and CD8 fractions, and dextramer-positive and dextramer-negative fractions. CDR1 and CDR2 (KGHDR, SFDVKD) derive from the germline V gene. From the cysteine through the phenylalanine, the CDR3 covers 13 amino acids. Only the CDR3 DNA is retained, 39 bases long and in frame from the first base. The V end loses 9 bases and the J end loses 6 bases, and a stretch of 16 bases separates them. Sequencer: Illumina NovaSeq 6000. TCR cDNA was synthesized by 5'RACE template switching, which introduced a universal primer site and unique molecular identifiers. Priming of cDNA synthesis was performed from both the TCR alpha and TCR beta constant segments. Library amplification used two PCR steps, and the second PCR step added sample barcodes and sequencing adapters. Sequencing of libraries was done on Illumina HiSeq 2500 (2x100 bp) or NovaSeq (2x150 bp). Per the source publication's procedure: Reads were demultiplexed and collapsed into UMI consensus sequences with MIGEC, and V(D)J alignment was performed with MiXCR. Using edgeR on replicate PBMC samples, clonotypes were called vaccine-responding if FDR was below 0.01 and the log2 fold change was above 5 up to day 15. CD4 or CD8 identity was assigned to each bulk clonotype according to whether the clonotype was present at higher abundance in the sequenced CD4 repertoire or the sequenced CD8 repertoire. TCRdb trimmed the raw reads at Q25, called clones with MiXCR and kept productive beta chains. When rows share a CDR3 protein, they turn into one entry using the most common DNA and genes. It is TCRdb's table, rather than the study itself, that gives the V and J calls and clone size. The sample data list a few hundred thousand distinct CDR3 sequences, and around 3.6% of these were observed just once. The ten largest clones take up about 25% of the sample.

Sequences were derived from PBMCs, sampled on the day of the yellow fever booster vaccination. This clonotype was sampled from a man aged 18 to 30 who received the YFV17D yellow fever vaccine. The V and J genes are TRBV24-1 and TRBJ1-2, with a tentative D gene TRBD1 over 5 matching bases. The DNA is TGTGCCACCGGGGGAGCAGGGAGGAATGGCTACACCTTC. It is translated as CATGGAGRNGYTF.